This T cell receptor (beta chain) derives from a study of T cell repertoires in cytomegalovirus infection. Study-wide context: Matching HLA type and CMV infection were both indicated by public TCR beta signatures.

The table lists this clonotype with a few counts. The antigen is not known. TCRdb independently ran MiXCR on the reads; one entry per CDR3 protein. The sample lists roughly 570,000 distinct CDR3 sequences, about 39% seen once, with about 46% in the top ten. Findings and caveats of the study: Within the response measured ex vivo, HLA-C-restricted CMV-specific TCR beta clonotypes were dominant. CMV carriers with the relevant HLA were identified by cumulative public TCR beta family frequency.

The CDR3 totals 13 residues. The V gene end was trimmed by 1 base and the J gene end by 10 bases; junction bases not matched to a gene: 5. In germline, CDR1 is SGHTA, CDR2 FQGNSA. This receptor was identified in a human donor in good health (CMV status not recorded). Some clones in this sample may be carry-over from other donors' samples. The V call is TRBV7-2, the J call TRBJ1-1; 8 bases are shared with TRBD1. Sequenced material: cultured PBMCs, taken from culture after CMV antigen stimulation. CDR3 nucleotide sequence: TGTGCCAGCAGCTTAGGGACAGGGTTTGGAGCTTTCTTT. Protein: CASSLGTGFGAFF. The full variable domain, rest sourced from reference TRBV7-2 and TRBJ1-1, is GAGVSQSPSNKVTEKGKDVELRCDPISGHTALYWYRQSLGQGLEFLIYFQGNSAPDKSGLPSDRFSAERTGGSVSTLTIQRTQQEDSAVYLCASSLGTGFGAFFGQGTRLTVV.